The 23 T cell receptor beta chains given below trace back to one sample, sequenced in a study of blood T cell repertoires in COVID-19. This table comes from immunoSEQ multiplex PCR, and its TCRdb copy is limited to in-frame clones, with some not included. The sample records under 300,000 clones, about 83% being singletons. Source material: peripheral blood. These receptor sequences come from a woman aged 50 to 60 who had recovered from COVID-19.

The V and J genes are TRBV7-3 and TRBJ2-3; D is possibly TRBD2 (6 bases). CDR3 length: 14 residues. In germline, CDR1 is SGHTA, CDR2 FQGTGA. V was clipped by 2 bases and J by 6 bases, with 12 bases between them. The CDR3 region is CASSLYPGEDTQYF. DNA for the CDR3: TGTGCCAGCAGCTTATATCCGGGGGAGGATACGCAGTATTTT.

Only one count was recorded for this clone. The chain is built from TRBV29-1 and TRBJ2-3; D uncertain. CDR3 length: 11 residues. Trimming took off 5 bases at V and 4 bases at J, with 7 bases between the two ends. Germline CDR1 and CDR2: SQVTM and ANQGSEA. CDR3 nucleotide sequence: TGCAGCGTTCCTCCGGCAGATACGCAGTATTTT. This sequence encodes CSVPPADTQYF.

V is TRBV19 and J is TRBJ1-1, with D possibly TRBD1 on 6 matching bases. Trimming took 9 bases from V and 2 from J, leaving 19 bases between them. The germline V gene has CDR1 LNHDA and CDR2 SQIVND (reference sequence). The length of the CDR3 is 15 residues. DNA for the CDR3: TGTGCCAGCGGTACGGGACACTCTTTAAACACTGAAGCTTTCTTT. Its protein is CASGTGHSLNTEAFF.

This clone was counted ten times or more. The gene calls are TRBV7-3 and TRBJ1-1; 7 nucleotides line up with TRBD1. J gave up 4 bases and V 5 bases, and 7 bases lay outside the gene matches. This CDR3 region has 14 residues. Germline CDR1 reads SGHTA; CDR2 reads FQGTGA. The CDR3 bases are TGTGCCAGCAGCCCCTTTCCAGGGGGCACTGAAGCTTTCTTT. Amino acids: CASSPFPGGTEAFF.

The chain combines TRBV7-6 with TRBJ1-5, with 9 bases aligning to TRBD1. Losses at the gene ends were 7 bases for V and 0 bases for J; bases not matched to a gene: 13. The CDR3 covers 18 residues. Germline loops: CDR1 SGHVS, CDR2 FNYEAQ. The CDR3 loop is CASINRPDRGLSNQPQHF. The CDR3 coding sequence is TGTGCCAGCATCAACCGCCCGGACAGGGGTCTTAGCAATCAGCCCCAGCATTTT.

This clone came up once. The chain has TRBV5-6 and TRBJ1-3, with TRBD1 identical over 7 bases. With 9 bases clipped from V and 3 bases from J, the junction kept 12 bases outside the gene matches. Germline assignment: CDR1 SGHDT and CDR2 YYEEEE. CDR3 length equals 15 residues. The CDR3 coding sequence is TGTGCCACCTCCACACAACACAGGGGTGGAAACACCATATATTTT. Amino acid sequence: CATSTQHRGGNTIYF.

The V and J genes are TRBV15 and TRBJ2-7; 9 bases fit TRBD2. V shed 1 base, J shed 0 bases, and the junction held 1 base outside the gene matches. CDR3 length equals 15 residues. Germline V gene sequence: CDR1 LNHNV, CDR2 YYDKDF (reference sequence). The chain's CDR3 is CATSRGGGASYEQYF. As DNA, the CDR3 is TGTGCCACCAGCAGAGGCGGGGGGGCCTCCTACGAGCAGTACTTC.

The chain recombines TRBV18 with TRBJ1-2, with D tentatively TRBD1 (5 bases). This CDR3 contains 15 residues. Trimming shortened V by 0 bases and J by 6 bases, and 14 bases separated the two germline ends. The germline V gene has CDR1 KGHSH and CDR2 LQKENI. CDR3 in amino acids: CASSPPLGGRNGYTF. In DNA form, the CDR3 reads TGTGCCAGCTCACCACCCCTGGGGGGGAGGAATGGCTACACCTTC.

This sequence joins TRBV30 and TRBJ1-2, with 9 bases fitting TRBD1. After removal of 4 bases from V and 2 bases from J, the junction contained 11 bases not matched to a gene. The V gene's germline CDR1 is GTSNPN and CDR2 SVGIG (reference sequence). This CDR3 spans 16 amino acids. CDR3 in amino acids: CAWTGDLGTGNYGYTF. In DNA, the CDR3 is TGTGCCTGGACCGGGGACCTAGGGACAGGGAACTATGGCTACACCTTC.

This clone was counted once. V and J are TRBV7-2 and TRBJ2-7, with TRBD2 matching 13 bases. Germline-derived CDR1 and CDR2 are SGHTA and FQGNSA. V was clipped by 7 bases and J by 3 bases; unmatched bases: 6. The CDR3 is made up of 15 amino acids. The CDR3 sequence: CASTLGLAGVYEQYF. The CDR3 nucleotides read TGTGCCAGCACCCTCGGACTAGCGGGAGTCTACGAGCAGTACTTC.

The chain couples TRBV28 to TRBJ2-7, with a tentative D call TRBD1 (6 bases). The V end was cut by 5 bases, the J end by 3 bases, with 17 bases between. CDR3 size: 15 residues. The germline CDR1 and CDR2 sequences are MDHEN and SYDVKM. CDR3 region: CASSQHRAVFYEQYF. The CDR3 bases are TGTGCCAGCAGTCAGCACAGGGCCGTCTTCTACGAGCAGTACTTC.

The chain recombines TRBV5-5 with TRBJ2-1; tentative D call: TRBD1 (8 bases). Germline V gene lookup returns CDR1 SGHKS and CDR2 YYEKEE (reference sequence). Trimming took off 6 bases at V and 3 bases at J, with 16 bases between the two ends. The CDR3 totals 15 residues. CDR3 region: CASTKQGGHYNEQFF. In nucleotides, the CDR3 is TGTGCCAGCACCAAACAGGGGGGGCACTACAATGAGCAGTTCTTC.

The rearrangement links TRBV6-5 to TRBJ1-4, with D unresolved. The germline CDR1 and CDR2 sequences are MNHEY and SVGAGI. V lost 5 bases and J lost 4, with 8 bases in between. This CDR3 is 13 amino acids long. CDR3 coding DNA: TGTGCCAGCAGTACGGTCATTAATGAAAAACTGTTTTTT. Its translation is CASSTVINEKLFF.

The V call is TRBV7-9, the J call TRBJ1-2; the D gene is possibly TRBD1 (5 bases). With 3 bases removed from V and 2 bases from J, the gap between germline ends came to 10 bases. The CDR3 has 14 amino acids. Germline CDR1 reads SEHNR; CDR2 reads FQNEAQ (reference sequence). CDR3 loop: CASSFRGPNYGYTF. The CDR3 region has the DNA TGTGCCAGCAGCTTTAGGGGTCCCAACTATGGCTACACCTTC.

The gene calls are TRBV7-2 and TRBJ2-7; D remains ambiguous. The CDR3 sequence is 13 residues long. Germline CDR1 reads SGHTA; CDR2 reads FQGNSA. V was pared by 5 bases and J by 3 bases, with 11 bases between. The CDR3 spells CASSLYGLYEQYF. Written as DNA, the CDR3 is TGTGCCAGCAGCCTGTATGGGCTCTACGAGCAGTACTTC. Full variable domain (rest looked up from reference TRBV7-2 and TRBJ2-7): GAGVSQSPSNKVTEKGKDVELRCDPISGHTALYWYRQSLGQGLEFLIYFQGNSAPDKSGLPSDRFSAERTGGSVSTLTIQRTQQEDSAVYLCASSLYGLYEQYFGPGTRLTVT.

This chain uses TRBV7-2 with TRBJ2-7; D is ambiguous. V lost 5 bases, J lost 2 bases, and 13 bases lay in between. The CDR3 has 14 amino acids. CDR1 is SGHTA and CDR2 is FQGNSA in the germline V gene. As DNA, the CDR3 is TGTGCCAGCAGCACCCGACCGGGTCCCTACGAGCAGTACTTC. Amino acid sequence: CASSTRPGPYEQYF.

V gene TRBV5-1 combines with J gene TRBJ1-1; 8 nucleotides agree with TRBD1. V lost 3 bases to trimming and J lost 2 bases; unmatched junction nucleotides: 9. The CDR3 length is 16 residues. Looked up from germline, CDR1 is SGHRS and CDR2 is YFSETQ. The CDR3 DNA sequence: TGCGCCAGCAGCTCTAATCCAGGGGGCAGTAACACTGAAGCTTTCTTT. As protein: CASSSNPGGSNTEAFF.

There are a few counts of this clone. The chain is built from TRBV7-8 and TRBJ2-7; weak D call: TRBD2 (5 bases). The CDR3 extends over 12 amino acids. The V gene's germline CDR1 is SGHVS and CDR2 FQNEAQ. Trimming took off 2 bases at V and 4 bases at J, with 6 bases between the two ends. CDR3 in DNA: TGTGCCAGCAGCTTAAGCGGTTACGAGCAGTACTTC. Amino acid sequence: CASSLSGYEQYF. The whole variable domain, filled in from reference TRBV7-8 and TRBJ2-7, reads GAGVSQSPRYKVAKRGQDVALRCDPISGHVSLFWYQQALGQGPEFLTYFQNEAQLDKSGLPSDRFFAERPEGSVSTLKIQRTQQEDSAVYLCASSLSGYEQYFGPGTRLTVT.

The chain links TRBV3-1 (or the pseudogene TRBV3-2) to TRBJ2-4; D is ambiguous. This CDR3 comprises 23 residues. CDR1 LGHDT and CDR2 YNNKEL come from the germline V gene (reference sequence). V lost 0 bases, J lost 0 bases, and 30 bases lay in between. The CDR3 reads CASSQDGPRDISKRTLAKNIQYF. CDR3 coding DNA: TGTGCCAGCAGCCAAGATGGTCCCCGCGACATTAGTAAAAGAACTCTAGCCAAAAACATTCAGTACTTC.

This chain uses TRBV28 with TRBJ2-3; TRBD1 might be the D (6 bases). Germline CDR1 reads MDHEN; CDR2 reads SYDVKM. This CDR3 contains 13 residues. V was trimmed by 6 bases and J by 5 bases, leaving 12 bases between them. In DNA form, the CDR3 reads TGTGCCAGCAGACTGACAGGCTTAGATACGCAGTATTTT. It yields the protein CASRLTGLDTQYF. The entire variable domain, with the rest obtained from reference TRBV28 and TRBJ2-3, is as follows: DVKVTQSSRYLVKRTGEKVFLECVQDMDHENMFWYRQDPGLGLRLIYFSYDVKMKEKGDIPEGYSVSREKKERFSLILESASTNQTSMYLCASRLTGLDTQYFGPGTRLTVL.

The J gene is TRBJ2-7, the V gene TRBV28; possibly TRBD1 for D (5 bases). V lost 6 bases, J lost 0 bases, and 15 bases lay in between. CDR3 length: 15 amino acids. Germline CDR1 MDHEN, CDR2 SYDVKM. CDR3 loop: CASSLEGVHSYEQYF. As DNA, the CDR3 is TGTGCCAGCAGCCTGGAAGGGGTTCACTCCTACGAGCAGTACTTC.

This clone was picked up one time. The rearrangement joins TRBV7-6 to TRBJ2-1; 14 positions match TRBD2. The length of the CDR3 is 16 residues. Trimming at V came to 5 bases and at J to 4 bases, leaving 4 bases not matched to a gene. Germline V lookup: CDR1 SGHVS, CDR2 FNYEAQ. The CDR3 protein is CASSPRTSGGYNEQFF. CDR3 DNA sequence: TGTGCCAGCAGCCCTCGGACTAGCGGGGGGTACAATGAGCAGTTCTTC.

The chain employs TRBV27 and TRBJ1-1; D may be TRBD1 (5 bases). The CDR3 contains 14 residues. V was trimmed by 8 bases and J by 0 bases, leaving 13 bases between them. Per germline, CDR1 MNHEY and CDR2 SMNVEV (reference sequence). The CDR3 DNA follows: TGTGCCAGCCATCGGGCAGGGCTGAACACTGAAGCTTTCTTT. Protein: CASHRAGLNTEAFF.